This T cell receptor (beta chain) was captured by sequencing in a study of blood T cell repertoires in COVID-19. Study-wide background: There were acute and convalescent COVID-19 samples, and they came from the United States, Italy and Spain. PBMCs, B-cell-depleted T cells, or T cells were the source of the cDNA or gDNA that made up the material.

Patients in Seattle were enrolled during active infection, then followed longitudinally. As handled by the study authors: Amplified reference gene primers provided the basis for estimating nucleated cell counts. The repertoire was sequenced with immunoSEQ multiplex PCR; TCRdb's copy has only in-frame clones and lacks some. Clone size and the V and J calls come from that table; the DNA yielded D and trimming. The data hold roughly 350,000 clones, with approximately 89% observed a single time. Germline V gene sequence: CDR1 SEHNR, CDR2 FQNEAQ (reference sequence). The V end was cut by 5 bases, the J end by 5 bases, with 9 bases between. CDR3 length: 12 amino acids.

Sequenced: peripheral blood. This TCR was recovered from a woman aged 25 to 45 with COVID-19, enrolled during active disease. The chain is built from TRBV7-9 and TRBJ2-5; D is ambiguous. For the CDR3, the DNA is TGTGCCAGCAGCCCCCTAATCGAGACCCAGTACTTC. This sequence encodes CASSPLIETQYF.